These 21 T cell receptor beta chains were all obtained from the same sample, sequenced in a study of long-term antiretroviral therapy in people with HIV. Researchers ran immunoSEQ v3.0 at survey level. The assay was immunoSEQ multiplex PCR, and TCRdb's table has in-frame clones only and misses some. The sample has roughly 12,000 clones, 75% to 85% seen once. Material: unsorted PBMCs, obtained 3.4 years after starting antiretroviral therapy. The receptor set was obtained from a man aged 40-50 years with HIV.

The chain has TRBV7-9 and TRBJ2-7, with D perhaps TRBD1 (6 bases). Germline V CDR1 and CDR2: SEHNR, FQNEAQ (reference sequence). This CDR3 contains 15 residues. The germline V and J ends were trimmed by 2 bases and 3 bases, with 14 bases remaining between them. The DNA of the CDR3 is TGTGCCAGCAGCTTAATCGGCAGGGGAGACTACGAGCAGTACTTC. Its protein product is CASSLIGRGDYEQYF. Looking up the rest from reference TRBV7-9 and TRBJ2-7 gives the full variable domain: DTGVSQNPRHKITKRGQNVTFRCDPISEHNRLYWYRQTLGQGPEFLTYFQNEAQLEKSRLLSDRFSAERPKGSFSTLEIQRTEQGDSAMYLCASSLIGRGDYEQYFGPGTRLTVT.

The chain joins TRBV29-1 to TRBJ2-3; 9 nucleotides line up with TRBD2. The J segment lost 2 bases and the V segment lost 1 base, leaving 4 bases of the junction unmatched. This CDR3 spans 15 amino acids. Germline V CDR1 and CDR2: SQVTM, ANQGSEA. The CDR3 reads CSVEGLAGPTDTQYF. The CDR3 DNA follows: TGCAGCGTTGAAGGCCTAGCGGGACCCACAGATACGCAGTATTTT.

This chain connects TRBV7-6 to TRBJ2-1, with 8 bases fitting TRBD2. From germline, CDR1 is SGHVS and CDR2 FNYEAQ. CDR3 length: 18 amino acids. The V segment lost 0 bases and the J segment 8 bases; nucleotides outside the gene matches: 15. CDR3 amino acids: CASSLAVSGAGEGDEQFF. DNA of the CDR3: TGTGCCAGCAGCTTAGCTGTCTCGGGAGCGGGAGAAGGCGATGAGCAGTTCTTC.

This clone was counted between two and nine times. V gene TRBV19 combines with J gene TRBJ2-7; D may be TRBD2 (6 bases). Trimming stripped 5 bases from V and 1 base from J, with 9 bases between. This CDR3 comprises 13 residues. From germline, CDR1 is LNHDA and CDR2 SQIVND (reference sequence). The DNA of the CDR3 is TGTGCCAGTAGTTTCCGGGGGTCCTACGAGCAGTACTTC. Protein sequence: CASSFRGSYEQYF.

The genes are TRBV6-1 and TRBJ2-7; TRBD2 matches 10 bases. The germline V gene has CDR1 MNHNS and CDR2 SASEGT. The CDR3 sequence is 15 residues long. The trim removed 7 bases at V and 0 bases at J, leaving 6 bases unmatched. This chain's CDR3 is CASTLSGGTSYEQYF. CDR3 DNA: TGTGCCAGCACTCTTAGCGGGGGGACCTCCTACGAGCAGTACTTC.

The chain links TRBV27 to TRBJ2-7, with 15 bases that match TRBD2. The junction had 7 bases not matched to a gene; V was cut back by 5 bases and J by 2 bases. The CDR3 sequence is 17 residues long. CDR1 and CDR2 (germline): MNHEY, SMNVEV (reference sequence). This CDR3 reads CASSLRTSGRGTYEQYF. The CDR3 coding sequence is TGTGCCAGCAGTCTTCGGACTAGCGGGAGGGGTACCTACGAGCAGTACTTC.

CDR3 residues: CSVLWNTEAFF. CDR3 bases: TGCAGCGTTTTGTGGAACACTGAAGCTTTCTTT. V and J are TRBV29-1 and TRBJ1-1, with unresolved D. The V end was cut by 5 bases, the J end by 1 base, with 5 bases between. The CDR3 contains 11 residues. Germline values: CDR1 SQVTM, CDR2 ANQGSEA.

The V and J genes are TRBV7-3 and TRBJ2-5; the D is unclear. CDR3 length equals 13 residues. V gave up 5 bases and J gave up 5 bases, with 12 bases separating them. Per germline, CDR1 SGHTA and CDR2 FQGTGA. The CDR3 sequence: CASSPWGSETQYF. CDR3 in DNA: TGTGCCAGCAGCCCATGGGGTTCGGAGACCCAGTACTTC.

The chain combines TRBV5-1 with TRBJ2-2; tentatively, D is TRBD2 (5 bases). V gave up 4 bases and J gave up 4 bases, with 14 bases separating them. The CDR3 extends over 15 amino acids. Germline V gene lookup returns CDR1 SGHRS and CDR2 YFSETQ. CDR3 sequence reads: CASSGLQTSTGELFF. In nucleotides, the CDR3 is TGCGCCAGCAGCGGACTTCAAACAAGCACCGGGGAGCTGTTTTTT.

The chain combines TRBV10-2 with TRBJ2-1; 10 positions match TRBD1. Unmatched junction bases numbered 3, after V lost 6 bases and J lost 4 bases. This CDR3 comprises 14 residues. Germline CDR1 is WSHSY and CDR2 is SAAADI. CDR3 in amino acids: CASSGTGVYNEQFF. CDR3 DNA sequence: TGCGCCAGCAGCGGGACAGGGGTTTACAATGAGCAGTTCTTC.

This rearrangement joins TRBV7-9 to TRBJ2-7; a weak D match, TRBD2 (5 bases). Trimming pared 1 base from V and 7 bases from J, leaving 14 bases between. Germline assignment: CDR1 SEHNR and CDR2 FQNEAQ (reference sequence). This CDR3 region has 14 residues. Written as DNA, the CDR3 is TGTGCCAGCAGCTTAGTGGGCCCGGAGGATGAGCAGTACTTC. This encodes CASSLVGPEDEQYF.

The chain joins TRBV27 to TRBJ2-5; the match to TRBD1 covers 9 bases. J gave up 2 bases and V 6 bases, and 1 base lay outside the gene matches. Germline CDR1 MNHEY, CDR2 SMNVEV (reference sequence). The length of the CDR3 is 13 residues. CDR3 bases: TGTGCCAGCAGGGGGACAGGGCAAGAGACCCAGTACTTC. The encoded protein is CASRGTGQETQYF.

The chain carries TRBV5-6 and TRBJ2-7; TRBD1 might be the D (6 bases). The V gene's germline CDR1 is SGHDT and CDR2 YYEEEE. This CDR3 comprises 14 residues. Trimming pared 4 bases from V and 1 base from J, leaving 12 bases between. The CDR3 bases are TGTGCCAGCAGCCCGACAGGACTTTCCTACGAGCAGTACTTC. This codes for CASSPTGLSYEQYF.

In this sample, this clone turned up a few times. This chain connects TRBV28 to TRBJ2-1; 8 bases are shared with TRBD2. The CDR3 spans 16 residues. Germline V gene lookup returns CDR1 MDHEN and CDR2 SYDVKM. Trimming took 5 bases from V and 1 from J; bases not matched to a gene: 7. CDR3 DNA sequence: TGTGCCAGCAGTCCCTTCAGCGGGGGATCCTACAATGAGCAGTTCTTC. This translates into CASSPFSGGSYNEQFF.

The genes are TRBV7-9 and TRBJ2-2; TRBD1 matches 8 bases. The junction had 5 bases not matched to a gene; V was cut back by 5 bases and J by 6 bases. The CDR3 runs 14 residues. Germline values: CDR1 SEHNR, CDR2 FQNEAQ (reference sequence). The CDR3 spells CASSGQGRPGELFF. In DNA, the CDR3 is TGTGCCAGCAGCGGACAGGGTCGGCCCGGGGAGCTGTTTTTT.

In its sample, this clone was seen a few times. The J gene is TRBJ1-2, the V gene TRBV7-3, with 9 positions matching TRBD1. This CDR3 has 16 residues. Losses at the gene ends were 0 bases for V and 0 bases for J; bases not matched to a gene: 2. Germline CDR1 reads SGHTA; CDR2 reads FQGTGA. The chain's CDR3 is CASSLTGQGPNYGYTF. The CDR3 coding sequence is TGTGCCAGCAGCTTAACCGGACAGGGGCCTAACTATGGCTACACCTTC.

The chain carries TRBV5-4 and TRBJ1-1; possibly TRBD1 for D (6 bases). The CDR3 length is 17 residues. With 7 bases removed from V and 5 bases from J, the gap between germline ends came to 27 bases. The germline V gene encodes CDR1 SGHNT and CDR2 YYREEE (reference sequence). CDR3 coding DNA: TGTGCCAGCCCCTCCCCAGGGGTCAAGGAAGATTGGACTGAAGCTTTCTTT. Protein sequence: CASPSPGVKEDWTEAFF.

V gene TRBV11-3 combines with J gene TRBJ1-1, with D maybe TRBD1 (6 bases). Trimming stripped 2 bases from V and 4 bases from J, with 23 bases between. Looked up from germline, CDR1 is SGHNT and CDR2 is YENEEA. The CDR3 spans 18 residues. This CDR3 reads CASSLNTGQAGGGTEAFF. DNA for the CDR3: TGTGCCAGCAGCTTAAATACAGGGCAAGCCGGAGGAGGCACTGAAGCTTTCTTT.

This clone was detected a few times. This chain connects TRBV25-1 to TRBJ1-2; 9 nucleotides match TRBD1. The CDR3 loop spans 13 amino acids. CDR1 is MGHDK and CDR2 is SYGVNS in the germline V gene. V shed 3 bases, J shed 6 bases, and the junction held 2 bases outside the gene matches. The CDR3 sequence: CASSERDRDGYTF. CDR3 DNA: TGTGCCAGCAGTGAGCGGGACAGGGATGGCTACACCTTC.

The genes are TRBV6-5 and TRBJ1-4; D unresolved. The CDR3 loop spans 16 amino acids. The V gene's germline CDR1 is MNHEY and CDR2 SVGAGI. V lost 2 bases and J lost 5, with 15 bases in between. CDR3 bases: TGTGCCAGCAGTTACGCACTGAACGTAGTAAATGAAAAACTGTTTTTT. Amino acid sequence: CASSYALNVVNEKLFF.

This CDR3 is CASSLMGNYGYTF. DNA for the CDR3: TGTGCCAGCAGCTTGATGGGGAACTATGGCTACACCTTC. This chain joins TRBV7-9 and TRBJ1-2, with no clear D. With 3 bases removed from V and 2 bases from J, the gap between germline ends came to 7 bases. This CDR3 region has 13 residues. Germline V CDR1 and CDR2: SEHNR, FQNEAQ (reference sequence).